These 23 T cell receptor beta chains share one sample of origin, sequenced in a study of cytomegalovirus exposure and HLA in healthy donors. Primers: 60 Vbeta forward and 13 Jbeta reverse. Only in-frame clones appear in the TCRdb table, and some are missing; sequencing was by immunoSEQ multiplex PCR. This table holds 150,000 or so clones, around 80% found once. Sequenced material: PBMCs. These receptors were collected from a man aged 35 to 55 in good health and CMV-seronegative.

This rearrangement joins TRBV7-6 to TRBJ1-5; a possible D gene is TRBD1 (6 bases). CDR1 is SGHVS and CDR2 is FNYEAQ in the germline V gene. The CDR3 consists of 13 residues. With 1 base removed from V and 5 bases from J, the gap between germline ends came to 6 bases. CDR3 residues: CASSLEGDQPQHF. CDR3 bases: TGTGCCAGCAGCTTAGAGGGGGATCAGCCCCAGCATTTT.

The CDR3 here is CASSFPWGLAGDYNEQFF. As DNA, the CDR3 is TGTGCCAGCAGTTTCCCCTGGGGACTAGCGGGAGACTACAATGAGCAGTTCTTC. The chain recombines TRBV28 with TRBJ2-1; the match to TRBD2 covers 14 bases. This CDR3 spans 18 amino acids. In germline, CDR1 is MDHEN, CDR2 SYDVKM. V was pared by 3 bases and J by 3 bases, with 7 bases of the junction left unmatched.

The chain links TRBV7-2 to TRBJ2-3; 8 nucleotides agree with TRBD2. The CDR3 totals 15 residues. The trim removed 5 bases at V and 5 bases at J, leaving 9 bases unmatched. Germline values: CDR1 SGHTA, CDR2 FQGNSA. The CDR3 region has the DNA TGTGCCAGCAGCGTAACTAGCGGCCAGGGAGATACGCAGTATTTT. It codes for CASSVTSGQGDTQYF.

The chain links TRBV5-4 to TRBJ2-3, with 7 bases that match TRBD2. Germline CDR1 is SGHNT and CDR2 is YYREEE (reference sequence). V gave up 0 bases and J gave up 6 bases; unmatched junction bases: 10. The CDR3 runs to 16 residues. CDR3 sequence reads: CASSLGPAGAGDTQYF. CDR3 in DNA: TGTGCCAGCAGCTTGGGGCCGGCGGGAGCGGGGGATACGCAGTATTTT.

J is TRBJ1-1 and V is TRBV4-2; D is perhaps TRBD1 (6 bases). The V end lost 7 bases, the J end lost 3 bases, and 12 bases lay between the germline ends. The CDR3 has 13 residues. Germline V gene data show CDR1 as LGHNA and CDR2 as YNFKEQ. CDR3 nucleotides: TGTGCCAGCAACTGGGGGGGCGACACTGAAGCTTTCTTT. This codes for CASNWGGDTEAFF.

The CDR3 here is CASSISPREGWTEAFF. In nucleotides, the CDR3 is TGTGCCAGTAGTATAAGCCCTCGGGAGGGATGGACTGAAGCTTTCTTT. The gene calls are TRBV19 and TRBJ1-1, with D unclear. Germline values: CDR1 LNHDA, CDR2 SQIVND (reference sequence). V lost 2 bases and J lost 5, with 18 bases in between. This CDR3 spans 16 amino acids. The entire variable domain, with the rest obtained from reference TRBV19 and TRBJ1-1, is as follows: DGGITQSPKYLFRKEGQNVTLSCEQNLNHDAMYWYRQDPGQGLRLIYYSQIVNDFQKGDIAEGYSVSREKKESFPLTVTSAQKNPTAFYLCASSISPREGWTEAFFGQGTRLTVV.

This rearrangement joins TRBV19 to TRBJ1-1, with 9 bases that match TRBD1. Trimming took 6 bases from V and 2 from J; bases not matched to a gene: 13. The CDR3 has 17 amino acids. CDR1 is LNHDA and CDR2 is SQIVND in the germline V gene (reference sequence). The CDR3 sequence: CASRKGQGLRFNTEAFF. The CDR3, as DNA: TGTGCCAGTAGGAAGGGACAGGGCCTTAGATTCAACACTGAAGCTTTCTTT.

The CDR3 protein is CASSQGTGNYGYTF. The DNA of the CDR3 is TGCGCCAGCAGCCAGGGGACAGGGAACTATGGCTACACCTTC. The chain uses TRBV4-1 and TRBJ1-2, with 9 positions matching TRBD1. Germline V gives CDR1 MGHRA, CDR2 YSYEKL. The CDR3 loop spans 14 amino acids. Trimming cost V 3 bases and J 2 bases; bases outside gene matches: 1.

This chain connects TRBV2 to TRBJ2-5, with D possibly TRBD1 on 6 matching bases. V gave up 3 bases and J gave up 2 bases, with 16 bases separating them. CDR1 is SNHLY and CDR2 is FYNNEI in the germline V gene. The CDR3 spans 16 residues. CDR3: CASSDRTVRSQETQYF. The CDR3 coding sequence is TGTGCCAGCAGTGATAGGACAGTACGCTCTCAAGAGACCCAGTACTTC.

Concerning this clone itself: At one of its ends the junction is not consistent with the germline gene, which may arise from a read error. The chain couples TRBV7-9 to TRBJ2-3, with TRBD1 as a possible D gene (5 bases). This CDR3 is built from 13 residues. Germline V gives CDR1 SEHNR, CDR2 FQNEAQ (reference sequence). CDR3 loop: CSSRRTGTDTQYF. CDR3 nucleotides: TGTTCCAGCAGGCGAACAGGTACAGATACGCAGTATTTT.

The chain recombines TRBV9 with TRBJ2-3, with 13 bases fitting TRBD2. CDR3 length equals 17 residues. J gave up 0 bases and V 2 bases, and 3 bases lay outside the gene matches. Germline lookup yields CDR1 SGDLS and CDR2 YYNGEE. CDR3 loop: CASSVGLAGRSTDTQYF. The CDR3 DNA reads as TGTGCCAGCAGCGTGGGACTAGCGGGACGAAGCACAGATACGCAGTATTTT.

The chain combines TRBV28 with TRBJ1-6; 7 bases are shared with TRBD1. CDR1 is MDHEN and CDR2 is SYDVKM in the germline V gene. The CDR3 length is 15 residues. The V gene end was trimmed by 5 bases and the J gene end by 7 bases; junction bases not matched to a gene: 8. The CDR3 bases are TGTGCCAGCAGTGCTCCCGGGACAGCAAATTCACCCCTCCACTTT. Protein product: CASSAPGTANSPLHF.

This clone was seen a handful of times. V is TRBV19 and J is TRBJ1-5, with D uncertain. The CDR3 contains 16 residues. V was clipped by 1 base and J by 0 bases, with 10 bases between them. Germline loops: CDR1 LNHDA, CDR2 SQIVND (reference sequence). The CDR3 here is CASSIVVAVSNQPQHF. The CDR3 coding sequence is TGTGCCAGTAGTATAGTGGTAGCAGTTAGCAATCAGCCCCAGCATTTT.

This clone was counted between two and nine times. The chain has TRBV28 and TRBJ1-6; weak D call: TRBD1 (6 bases). The CDR3 is 16 residues long. CDR1 and CDR2 (germline): MDHEN, SYDVKM. V was clipped by 5 bases and J by 0 bases, with 11 bases between them. The chain's CDR3 is CASSPDRSSYNSPLHF. The CDR3 region has the DNA TGTGCCAGCAGTCCTGACAGGAGCTCCTATAATTCACCCCTCCACTTT. The variable domain in full, with the rest retrieved from reference TRBV28 and TRBJ1-6, is DVKVTQSSRYLVKRTGEKVFLECVQDMDHENMFWYRQDPGLGLRLIYFSYDVKMKEKGDIPEGYSVSREKKERFSLILESASTNQTSMYLCASSPDRSSYNSPLHFGNGTRLTVT.

The J gene is TRBJ2-3, the V gene TRBV7-9; 7 bases are a match to TRBD2. The CDR3 totals 14 residues. The germline V gene has CDR1 SEHNR and CDR2 FQNEAQ (reference sequence). With 5 bases clipped from V and 4 bases from J, the junction kept 6 bases outside the gene matches. DNA for the CDR3: TGTGCCAGCAGCGTTGCGGGAGCCTCAGATACGCAGTATTTT. Amino acids: CASSVAGASDTQYF.

This clone has more than one count but fewer than ten. The V call is TRBV6-1, the J call TRBJ2-7; 10 nucleotides line up with TRBD1. The V gene end was trimmed by 6 bases and the J gene end by 6 bases; junction bases not matched to a gene: 5. The CDR3 has 13 amino acids. Germline V gene lookup returns CDR1 MNHNS and CDR2 SASEGT. CDR3 DNA sequence: TGTGCCAGCAGGGGGACAGGGGTCTCCGAGCAGTACGTC. This encodes CASRGTGVSEQYV.

V usage is TRBV28 and J usage is TRBJ1-2, with D hard to call. The V gene's germline CDR1 is MDHEN and CDR2 SYDVKM. CDR3 length equals 14 residues. V lost 7 bases, J lost 12 bases, and 24 bases lay in between. This CDR3 reads CASTPRAGAVGDTF. DNA for the CDR3: TGTGCCAGCACCCCCCGGGCGGGCGCGGTGGGCGACACCTTC.

The chain recombines TRBV9 with TRBJ2-5, with 12 bases aligning to TRBD2. V gave up 4 bases and J gave up 9 bases; unmatched junction bases: 10. Germline loops: CDR1 SGDLS, CDR2 YYNGEE. The CDR3 consists of 15 residues. The CDR3 region is CASSSSGRADGAQYF. The CDR3 region has the DNA TGTGCCAGCAGCTCTAGCGGGAGGGCCGACGGAGCCCAGTACTTC.

The CDR3 is CASSLSARKYF. CDR3 in DNA: TGTGCCAGCAGCCTGAGTGCTAGGAAGTACTTC. The rearrangement joins TRBV11-2 to TRBJ2-7; the D is unclear. V was trimmed by 5 bases and J by 11 bases, leaving 13 bases between them. From germline, CDR1 is SGHAT and CDR2 FQNNGV. There are 11 residues in the CDR3.

This sequence joins TRBV7-6 and TRBJ1-5; D unresolved. Germline loops: CDR1 SGHVS, CDR2 FNYEAQ. V was pared by 1 base and J by 2 bases, with 9 bases between. The CDR3 is 15 amino acids. This chain's CDR3 is CASSLDGVGNQPQHF. The CDR3 coding sequence is TGTGCCAGCAGCTTAGACGGGGTGGGCAATCAGCCCCAGCATTTT. Full variable domain (missing parts from reference TRBV7-6 and TRBJ1-5): GAGVSQSPRYKVTKRGQDVALRCDPISGHVSLYWYRQALGQGPEFLTYFNYEAQQDKSGLPNDRFSAERPEGSISTLTIQRTEQRDSAMYRCASSLDGVGNQPQHFGDGTRLSIL.

This sequence joins TRBV4-2 and TRBJ2-5, with TRBD2 identical over 8 bases. The CDR3 consists of 15 residues. Germline CDR1 is LGHNA and CDR2 is YNFKEQ. After removal of 0 bases from V and 3 bases from J, the junction contained 3 bases not matched to a gene. The CDR3 nucleotides read TGTGCCAGCAGCCAAGAGGCCGGGAGGGAAGAGACCCAGTACTTC. It codes for CASSQEAGREETQYF.

This chain links TRBV6-1 with TRBJ2-5; TRBD2 is a possible D gene (5 bases). This CDR3 is built from 15 residues. The V gene's germline CDR1 is MNHNS and CDR2 SASEGT. Trimming shortened V by 2 bases and J by 5 bases, and 15 bases separated the two germline ends. CDR3 residues: CASSEFTRGRETQYF. The CDR3 coding sequence is TGTGCCAGCAGTGAATTTACCCGAGGGCGGGAGACCCAGTACTTC.

This clone has only one observation. The rearrangement joins TRBV5-1 to TRBJ1-2; D ambiguous. V lost 5 bases and J 1 base, leaving 12 bases between the germline ends. Looked up from germline, CDR1 is SGHRS and CDR2 is YFSETQ. The CDR3 has 14 amino acids. For the CDR3, the DNA is TGCGCCAGCAGGGGAGATAACTATAACTATGGCTACACCTTC. The encoded protein is CASRGDNYNYGYTF.